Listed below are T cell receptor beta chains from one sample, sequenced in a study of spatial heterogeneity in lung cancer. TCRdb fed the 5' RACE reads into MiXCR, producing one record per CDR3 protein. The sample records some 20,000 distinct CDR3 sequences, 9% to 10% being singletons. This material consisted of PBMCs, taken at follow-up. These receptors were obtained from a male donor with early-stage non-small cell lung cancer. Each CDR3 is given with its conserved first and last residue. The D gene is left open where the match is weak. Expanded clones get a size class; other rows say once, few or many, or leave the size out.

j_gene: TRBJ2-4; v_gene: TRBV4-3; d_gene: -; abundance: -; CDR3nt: TGCGCCAGCAGCCAGGGGGGGGCGAGGGACATTCAGTACTTC; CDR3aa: CASSQGGARDIQYF
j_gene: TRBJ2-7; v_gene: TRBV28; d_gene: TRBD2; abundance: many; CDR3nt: TGTGCCAGCAGTTTATCGCTACTAGCGACATACGAGCAGTACTTC; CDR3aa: CASSLSLLATYEQYF
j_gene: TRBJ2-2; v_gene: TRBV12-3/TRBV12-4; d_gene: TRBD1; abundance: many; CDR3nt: TGTGCCAGCAACCCGACAGGGCGAAGCACCGGGGAGCTGTTTTTT; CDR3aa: CASNPTGRSTGELFF
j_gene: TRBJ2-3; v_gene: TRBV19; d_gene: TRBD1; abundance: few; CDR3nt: TGTGCCAGTAGTATGCAGGACAGGGCCACAGATACGCAGTATTTT; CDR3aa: CASSMQDRATDTQYF
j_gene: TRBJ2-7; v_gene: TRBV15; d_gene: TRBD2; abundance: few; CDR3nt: TGTGCCACCAGCAGAGATCGGACTAGCGGGAGTAACGAGTACTTC; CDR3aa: CATSRDRTSGSNEYF
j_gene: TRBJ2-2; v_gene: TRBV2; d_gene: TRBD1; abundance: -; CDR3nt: TGTGCCAGCAGTGAATTGGGGACAGGGACCGGGGAGCTGTTTTTT; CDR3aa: CASSELGTGTGELFF
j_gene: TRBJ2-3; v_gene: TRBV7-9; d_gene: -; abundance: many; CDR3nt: TGTGCCAGCAGCCCCCTTTATCGGGGGATAGATACGCAGTATTTT; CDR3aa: CASSPLYRGIDTQYF
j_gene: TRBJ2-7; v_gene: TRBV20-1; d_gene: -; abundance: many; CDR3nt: TGCAGTGCTAGAGTTTCCTACGAGCAGTACTTC; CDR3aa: CSARVSYEQYF
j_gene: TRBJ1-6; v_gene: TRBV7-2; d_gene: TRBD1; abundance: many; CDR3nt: TGTGCCAACCGGGGACAGGAAGGGTTTAATTCACCCCTCCACTTT; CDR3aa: CANRGQEGFNSPLHF
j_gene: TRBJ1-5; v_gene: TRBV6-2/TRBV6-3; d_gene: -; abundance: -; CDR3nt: TGTGCCAGCAGTACGACCGGTTATAGCAATCAGCCCCAGCATTTT; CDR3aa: CASSTTGYSNQPQHF
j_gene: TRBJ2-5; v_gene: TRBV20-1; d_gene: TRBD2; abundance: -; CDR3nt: TGCAGTGCTAGGACTAGCACGGGGACCCAGTACTTC; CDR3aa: CSARTSTGTQYF
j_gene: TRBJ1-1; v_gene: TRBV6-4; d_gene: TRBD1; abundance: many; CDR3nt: TGTGCCAGCAGTGCTACAGGGGAGGGATCTGAAGCTTTCTTT; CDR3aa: CASSATGEGSEAFF
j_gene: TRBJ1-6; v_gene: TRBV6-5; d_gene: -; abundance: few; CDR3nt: TGTGCCAGCAGTTTCACGGGACCAGCCTCCCCCCTCCACTTT; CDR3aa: CASSFTGPASPLHF
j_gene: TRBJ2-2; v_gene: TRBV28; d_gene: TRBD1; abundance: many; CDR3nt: TGTGCCAGCAGTCCGGGACAGGGCCTTGGGGTTTACACCGGGGAGCTGTTTTTT; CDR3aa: CASSPGQGLGVYTGELFF
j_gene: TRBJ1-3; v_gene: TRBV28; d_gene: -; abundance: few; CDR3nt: TGTGCCAGCAGTTCCTTGGGACAACCCACCTCTGGAAACACCATATATTTT; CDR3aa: CASSSLGQPTSGNTIYF
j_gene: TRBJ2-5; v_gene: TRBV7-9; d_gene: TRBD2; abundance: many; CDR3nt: TGTGCCAGCAGAGGGACTAGCGGTGAGACCCAGTACTTC; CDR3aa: CASRGTSGETQYF
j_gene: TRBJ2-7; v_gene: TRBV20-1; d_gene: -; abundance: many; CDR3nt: TGCAGTGCTTTACGCCCCCGGGTCCTGGCCTTCGAGCAGTACTTC; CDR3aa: CSALRPRVLAFEQYF
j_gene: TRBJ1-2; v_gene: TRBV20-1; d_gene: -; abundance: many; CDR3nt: TGCAGTGCAGGTCGGAGGGGACAATATGGCTACACCTTC; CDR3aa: CSAGRRGQYGYTF
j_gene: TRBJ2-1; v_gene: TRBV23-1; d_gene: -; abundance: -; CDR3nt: TGCGCCAGCAGTCAAAAATGGGACACCTACGAGCAGTTCTTC; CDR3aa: CASSQKWDTYEQFF
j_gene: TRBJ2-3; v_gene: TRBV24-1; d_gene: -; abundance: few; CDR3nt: TGTGCCACCAGTGGGGACACTAGCACAGATACGCAGTATTTT; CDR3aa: CATSGDTSTDTQYF
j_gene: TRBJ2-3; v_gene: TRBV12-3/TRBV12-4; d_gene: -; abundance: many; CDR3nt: TGTGCCAGCAGTTTAATCGGGCAGGGGTTCCGCACAGATACGCAGTATTTT; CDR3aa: CASSLIGQGFRTDTQYF
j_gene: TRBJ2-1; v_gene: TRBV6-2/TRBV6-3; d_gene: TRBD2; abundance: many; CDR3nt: TGTGCCAGCAGTTCCCTAGCGGGGGGAAACAATGAGCAGTTCTTC; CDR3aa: CASSSLAGGNNEQFF
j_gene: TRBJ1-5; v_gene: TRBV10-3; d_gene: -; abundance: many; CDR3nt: TGTGCCATCAGTGAGAGGGGGGACAAGGACCAGCCCCAGCATTTT; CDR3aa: CAISERGDKDQPQHF
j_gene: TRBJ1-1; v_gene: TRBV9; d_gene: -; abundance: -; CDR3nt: TGTGCCAGCAGCTCTAGCTGGAGAATGAACACTGAAGCTTTCTTT; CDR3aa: CASSSSWRMNTEAFF
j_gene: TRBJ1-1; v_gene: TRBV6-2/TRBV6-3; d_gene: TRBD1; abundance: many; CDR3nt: TGTGCCAGCAGTTGGAGGGACAGGGGCGCTGAAGCTTTCTTT; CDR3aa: CASSWRDRGAEAFF
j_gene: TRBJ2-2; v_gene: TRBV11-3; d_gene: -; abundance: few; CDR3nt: TGTGCCGCCACAGACAACGCGAACACCGGGGAGCTGTTTTTT; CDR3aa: CAATDNANTGELFF
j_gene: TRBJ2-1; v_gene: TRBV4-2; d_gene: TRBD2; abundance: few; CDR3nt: TGTGCCAGCAGCCAAACCTCACCGGGACTAGCGGGAGGAGGTGAGCAGTTCTTC; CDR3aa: CASSQTSPGLAGGGEQFF
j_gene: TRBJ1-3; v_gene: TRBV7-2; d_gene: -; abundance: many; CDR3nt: TGTGCCAGCAGCTCCGTGGGGGGCTCTGGAAACACCATATATTTT; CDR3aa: CASSSVGGSGNTIYF
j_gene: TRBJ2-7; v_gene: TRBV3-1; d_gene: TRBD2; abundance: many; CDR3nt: TGTGCCAGCAGCCAACTAGCGGGAGTGGGAGAGCAGTACTTC; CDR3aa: CASSQLAGVGEQYF
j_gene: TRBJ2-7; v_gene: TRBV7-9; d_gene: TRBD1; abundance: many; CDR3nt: TGTGCCAGCAGCTTAAGGGACAGGGACTACGAGCAGTACTTC; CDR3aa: CASSLRDRDYEQYF
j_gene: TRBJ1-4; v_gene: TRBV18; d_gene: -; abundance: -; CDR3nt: TGTGCCAGCTCACCCCGTGCGGAAAGGGCCGAAAAACTGTTTTTT; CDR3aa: CASSPRAERAEKLFF
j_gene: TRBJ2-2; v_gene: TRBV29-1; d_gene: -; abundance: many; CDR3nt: TGCAGCGTCAATAGGAACACCGGGGAGCTGTTTTTT; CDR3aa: CSVNRNTGELFF
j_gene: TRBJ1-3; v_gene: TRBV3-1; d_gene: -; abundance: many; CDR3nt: TGTGCCAGCAGCCAAGGATGGCAAAGCTACTTTGGAAACACCATATATTTT; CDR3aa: CASSQGWQSYFGNTIYF
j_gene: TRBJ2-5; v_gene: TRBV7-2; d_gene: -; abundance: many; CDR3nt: TGTGCCAGCAGCTTAAGCGAGGAGACCCAGTACTTC; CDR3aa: CASSLSEETQYF
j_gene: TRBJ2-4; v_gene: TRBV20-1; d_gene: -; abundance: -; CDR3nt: TGCAGTGCCGATCCGGGACTCGTCAAAAACATTCAGTACTTC; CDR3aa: CSADPGLVKNIQYF
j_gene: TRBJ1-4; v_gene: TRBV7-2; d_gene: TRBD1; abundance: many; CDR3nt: TGTGCCAGCAACGACGGGACAGCGAATGAAAAACTGTTTTTT; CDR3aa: CASNDGTANEKLFF
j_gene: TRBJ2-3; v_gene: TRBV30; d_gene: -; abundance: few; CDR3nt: TGTGCCTGGAGGCGGACTGCAGACCATGGAGATACGCAGTATTTT; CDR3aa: CAWRRTADHGDTQYF
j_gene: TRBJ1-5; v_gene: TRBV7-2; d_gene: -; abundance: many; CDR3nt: TGTGCCAGCAGCTTACCCAATCAGCCCCAGCATTTT; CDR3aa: CASSLPNQPQHF
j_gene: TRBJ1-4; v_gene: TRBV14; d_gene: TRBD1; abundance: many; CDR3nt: TGTGCCAGCAGCCGCGCCAGCGGGCAGGGGGTTCTGTTTTTT; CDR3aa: CASSRASGQGVLFF
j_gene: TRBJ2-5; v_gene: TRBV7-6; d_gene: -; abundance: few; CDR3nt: TGTGCCAGCAGCCCCCTTGACTCGGGGATTCTGGCCCAGTACTTC; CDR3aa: CASSPLDSGILAQYF
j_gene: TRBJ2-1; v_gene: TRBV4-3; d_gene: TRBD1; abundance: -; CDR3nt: TGCGCCAGCAGCCAAGATACGGGGACAGGGGGTAATGAGCAGTTCTTC; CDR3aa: CASSQDTGTGGNEQFF
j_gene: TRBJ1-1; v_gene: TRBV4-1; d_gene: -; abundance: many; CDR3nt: TGCGCCAGCAGCCAAGGATTCGGCAGACAGAACACTGAAGCTTTCTTT; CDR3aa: CASSQGFGRQNTEAFF
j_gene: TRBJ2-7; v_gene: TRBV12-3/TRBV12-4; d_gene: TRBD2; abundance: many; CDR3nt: TGTGCCAGCAGCTCCCGGGGGGGACGACTCTCGTACTTC; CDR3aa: CASSSRGGRLSYF
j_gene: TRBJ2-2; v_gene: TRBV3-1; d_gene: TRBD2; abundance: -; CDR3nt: TGTGCCAGCAGCCCTCGGACTAGCGCGAACACCGGGGAGCTGTTTTTT; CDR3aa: CASSPRTSANTGELFF
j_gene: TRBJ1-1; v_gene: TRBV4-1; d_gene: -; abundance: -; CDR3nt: TGCGCCAGCAGCCAAACTGGCACAGGGAGAACTGAAGCTTTCTTT; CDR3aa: CASSQTGTGRTEAFF
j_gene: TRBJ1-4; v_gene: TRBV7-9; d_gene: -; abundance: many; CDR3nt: TGTGCCAGCAGCTTTGGTGAAAAACTGTTTTTT; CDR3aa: CASSFGEKLFF
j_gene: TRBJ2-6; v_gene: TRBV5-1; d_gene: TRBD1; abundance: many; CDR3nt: TGCGCCAGCAGCTTGGGTCGGACAGGTGGCTCTGGGGCCAACGTCCTGACTTTC; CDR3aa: CASSLGRTGGSGANVLTF
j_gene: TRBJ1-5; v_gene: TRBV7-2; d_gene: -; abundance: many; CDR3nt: TGTGCCAGCACCTTAGGGGTGACCAGCAATCAGCCCCAGCATTTT; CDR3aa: CASTLGVTSNQPQHF
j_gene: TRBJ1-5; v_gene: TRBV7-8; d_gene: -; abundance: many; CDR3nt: TGTGCCAGCAGCGGAAGCAGGGTTAGCAATCAGCCCCAGCATTTT; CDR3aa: CASSGSRVSNQPQHF
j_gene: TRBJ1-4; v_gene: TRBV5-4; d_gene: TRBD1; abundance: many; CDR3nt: TGTGCCAGCAGTTCCAACAGGGGCGGGAATGAAAAACTGTTTTTT; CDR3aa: CASSSNRGGNEKLFF
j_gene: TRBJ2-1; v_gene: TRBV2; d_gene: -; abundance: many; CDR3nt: TGTGCCAGCAGTGGGAACAATGAGCAGTTCTTC; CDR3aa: CASSGNNEQFF
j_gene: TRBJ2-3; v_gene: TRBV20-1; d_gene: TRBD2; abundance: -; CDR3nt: TGCAGTGTATCGACTAGCGGGGGCACAGATACGCAGTATTTT; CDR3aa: CSVSTSGGTDTQYF
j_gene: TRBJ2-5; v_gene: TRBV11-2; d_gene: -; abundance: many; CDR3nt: TGTGCCAGCAGCCGGCTGAGGGAGACCCAGTACTTC; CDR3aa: CASSRLRETQYF
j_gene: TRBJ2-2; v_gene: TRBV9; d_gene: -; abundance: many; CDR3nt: TGTGCCAGCAGCGTAGTAGCGGCAACCGGGGAGCTGTTTTTT; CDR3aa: CASSVVAATGELFF
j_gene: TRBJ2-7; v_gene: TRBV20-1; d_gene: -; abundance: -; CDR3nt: TGCAGTGGGCGGGACAGCCCCTACGAGCAGTACTTC; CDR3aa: CSGRDSPYEQYF